This entry lists 6 T cell receptor beta chains sequenced from one sample in a study of response to subunit inactivated influenza vaccine. A single record per CDR3 protein comes from TCRdb applying MiXCR to the RT-PCR reads. Found here are around 530,000 distinct CDR3 sequences, around 11% of them singletons; the top ten hold roughly a tenth. Sequencing was performed on PBMCs from blood, taken on the day of vaccination. All receptors come from a man aged 50 to 59 who received an inactivated influenza vaccine.

The CDR3 spells CASSYPTTSGNSGANVLTF. The CDR3 coding sequence is TGTGCCAGCAGTTACCCGACAACTAGCGGGAACTCTGGGGCCAACGTCCTGACTTTC. This chain joins TRBV6-2 or TRBV6-3 and TRBJ2-6; TRBD2 matches 10 bases. The CDR3 runs to 19 residues. Germline assignment: CDR1 MNHEY and CDR2 SVGEGT. J lost 0 bases, V lost 2 bases, and 7 bases had no gene match.

With regard to this clonotype: An end of the junction differs from the germline gene, which may be a read error. The chain has TRBV7-2 and TRBJ2-7; D gene unclear. CDR1 is SGHTA and CDR2 is FQGNSA in the germline V gene. The CDR3 length is 14 residues. CDR3 sequence: CGSSLGKGSYEQYF. The CDR3 DNA reads TGTGGCAGCAGCTTAGGAAAGGGCTCCTACGAGCAGTACTTC.

The chain employs TRBV11-3 and TRBJ2-2; no clear D. V gave up 2 bases and J gave up 4 bases, with 8 bases separating them. In germline, CDR1 is SGHNT, CDR2 YENEEA. This CDR3 region has 14 residues. The CDR3 protein is CASSLMGTTGELFF. CDR3 sequence (DNA): TGTGCCAGCAGCTTAATGGGAACCACCGGGGAGCTGTTTTTT.

The chain is built from TRBV4-3 and TRBJ2-1; 10 bases map to TRBD2. The trim removed 1 base at V and 9 bases at J, leaving 6 bases unmatched. The CDR3 is made up of 15 amino acids. CDR1 and CDR2 from the germline V gene are LGHNA and YSLEER. The CDR3 protein is CASSQASGRAFEQFF. Here the CDR3 DNA reads TGCGCCAGCAGCCAAGCAAGCGGGAGGGCCTTTGAGCAGTTCTTC.

This clonotype has a handful of counts. This chain's CDR3 is CASSLTDSYTGELFF. The DNA of the CDR3 is TGTGCCAGCAGCCTCACAGACAGTTACACCGGGGAGCTGTTTTTT. The chain links TRBV5-5 to TRBJ2-2, with D maybe TRBD1 (5 bases). Trimming shortened V by 4 bases and J by 3 bases, and 13 bases separated the two germline ends. The CDR3 extends over 15 amino acids. Looked up from germline, CDR1 is SGHKS and CDR2 is YYEKEE (reference sequence). The full variable domain, with the rest looked up from reference TRBV5-5 and TRBJ2-2, is DAGVTQSPTHLIKTRGQQVTLRCSPISGHKSVSWYQQVLGQGPQFIFQYYEKEERGRGNFPDRFSARQFPNYSSELNVNALLLGDSALYLCASSLTDSYTGELFFGEGSRLTVL.

The J gene is TRBJ2-2, the V gene TRBV25-1, with a tentative D call TRBD1 (5 bases). CDR1 is MGHDK, CDR2 SYGVNS, per germline. The CDR3 consists of 15 residues. V shed 4 bases and J shed 6 bases, with 15 bases lying between them. In nucleotides, the CDR3 is TGTGCCAGCAGTGGGTGGGGCAGATCGGCCGGGGAGCTGTTTTTT. Its protein is CASSGWGRSAGELFF. Together with reference TRBV25-1 and TRBJ2-2, the CDR3 gives the full variable domain: EADIYQTPRYLVIGTGKKITLECSQTMGHDKMYWYQQDPGMELHLIHYSYGVNSTEKGDLSSESTVSRIRTEHFPLTLESARPSHTSQYLCASSGWGRSAGELFFGEGSRLTVL.